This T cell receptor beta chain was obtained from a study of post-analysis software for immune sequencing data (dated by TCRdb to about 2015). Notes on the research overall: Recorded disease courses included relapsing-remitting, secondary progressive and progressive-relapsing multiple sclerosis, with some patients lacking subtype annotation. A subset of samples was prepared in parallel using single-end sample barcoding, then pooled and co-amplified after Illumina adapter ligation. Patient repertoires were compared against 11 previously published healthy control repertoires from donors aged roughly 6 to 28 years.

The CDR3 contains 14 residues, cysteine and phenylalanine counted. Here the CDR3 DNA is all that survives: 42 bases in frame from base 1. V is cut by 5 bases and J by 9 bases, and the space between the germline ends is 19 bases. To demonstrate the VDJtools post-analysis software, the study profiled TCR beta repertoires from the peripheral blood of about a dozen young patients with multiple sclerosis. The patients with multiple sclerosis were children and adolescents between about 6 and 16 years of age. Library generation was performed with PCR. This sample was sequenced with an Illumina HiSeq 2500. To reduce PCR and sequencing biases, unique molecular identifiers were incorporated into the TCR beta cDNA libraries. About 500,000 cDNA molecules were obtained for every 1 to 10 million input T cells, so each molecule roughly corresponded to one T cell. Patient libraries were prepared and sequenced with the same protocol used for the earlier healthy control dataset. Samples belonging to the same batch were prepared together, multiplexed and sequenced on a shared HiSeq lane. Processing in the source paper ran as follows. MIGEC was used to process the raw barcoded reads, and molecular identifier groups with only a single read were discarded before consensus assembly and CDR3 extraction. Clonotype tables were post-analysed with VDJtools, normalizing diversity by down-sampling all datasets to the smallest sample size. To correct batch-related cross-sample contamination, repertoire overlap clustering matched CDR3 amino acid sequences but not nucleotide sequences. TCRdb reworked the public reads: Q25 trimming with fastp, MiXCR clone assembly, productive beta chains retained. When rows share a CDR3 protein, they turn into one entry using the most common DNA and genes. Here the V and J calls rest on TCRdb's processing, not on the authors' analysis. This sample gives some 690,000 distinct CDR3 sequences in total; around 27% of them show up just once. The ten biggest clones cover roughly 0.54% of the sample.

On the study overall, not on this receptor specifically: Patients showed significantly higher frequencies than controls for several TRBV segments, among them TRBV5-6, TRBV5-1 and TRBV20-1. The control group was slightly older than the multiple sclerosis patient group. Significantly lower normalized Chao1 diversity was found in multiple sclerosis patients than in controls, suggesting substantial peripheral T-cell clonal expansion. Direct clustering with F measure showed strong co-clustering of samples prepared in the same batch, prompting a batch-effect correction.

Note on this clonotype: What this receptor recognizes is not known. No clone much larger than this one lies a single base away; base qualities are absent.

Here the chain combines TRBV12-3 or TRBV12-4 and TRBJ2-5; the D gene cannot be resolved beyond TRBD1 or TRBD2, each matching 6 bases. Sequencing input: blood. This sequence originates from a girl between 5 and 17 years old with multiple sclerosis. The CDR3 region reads CASSTWGPEGAQYF. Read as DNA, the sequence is TGTGCCAGCAGTACCTGGGGACCGGAGGGGGCCCAGTACTTC.